This entry describes one TCR beta chain. What it binds is unknown. The entry originates in a study of cytomegalovirus exposure and HLA in healthy donors. Study-wide results and limits: TRBV6-2, TRBV6-3 and some other V segments were excluded as indistinguishable.

The primer mix had 60 Vbeta and 13 Jbeta primers. Here immunoSEQ multiplex PCR was the method, and the copy in TCRdb shows in-frame clones only, minus some. In the table there are 100,000 to 150,000 clones, around 78% of which are singletons. Trimming took off 6 bases at V and 4 bases at J, with 8 bases between the two ends. This CDR3 is built from 12 residues. From germline, CDR1 is LGHNT and CDR2 FRNRAP. Sequencing was carried out using PBMCs. The TCR comes from a man between 40 and 49 years old in good health and CMV-seronegative. The gene calls are TRBV12-5 and TRBJ2-3; TRBD1 might be the D (6 bases). The DNA of the CDR3 is TGTGCTAGTGGCCCAGGGGCAGATACGCAGTATTTT. This encodes CASGPGADTQYF.